The clone carrying this T cell receptor beta chain was picked up a small number of times. What it binds is unknown. This sample is drawn from a study of long-term antiretroviral therapy in people with HIV. The libraries were made with immunoSEQ v3.0 at survey level. Produced via immunoSEQ multiplex PCR; TCRdb's table is partial and in-frame only. Counted here are about 27,000 clones, 75% to 85% occurring once; the ten biggest clones make up approximately 14%. Study-wide findings and caveats: Diversity rose after ART but stayed below transplant donor controls.

The CDR3 runs to 13 residues. The V end was cut by 5 bases, the J end by 3 bases, with 8 bases between. Germline-derived CDR1 and CDR2 are SGDLS and YYNGEE. This clonotype was sampled from a man in his forties or fifties with HIV. V and J are TRBV9 and TRBJ2-2; D uncertain. Sequencing used unsorted PBMCs, obtained 2.9 years after starting antiretroviral therapy. Here the CDR3 DNA reads TGTGCCAGCAGTGCGTCCTACACCGGGGAGCTGTTTTTT. It encodes CASSASYTGELFF.